The clone carrying this T cell receptor (beta chain) turned up a few times. The data were taken from a study of patients and donors after allogeneic stem cell transplantation. MiXCR, applied by TCRdb to the RT-PCR reads, yields one record per CDR3 protein. The sample carries approximately 90,000 distinct CDR3 sequences, 4% to 5% recorded once. V was cut by 2 bases and J by 5 bases, with 10 bases left in between. Germline V CDR1 and CDR2: SGHTS, YDEGEE. The CDR3 runs 13 residues. This clonotype was obtained from a human donor who was either an allogeneic HSCT recipient or a stem cell or donor lymphocyte infusion donor (not recorded which). It is not recorded whose cells these are; they may come from a transplant donor. Sequenced material: blood, either unsorted or a sorted T cell fraction (not recorded which). The rearrangement uses TRBV5-8 and TRBJ1-1, with D unresolved. This CDR3 reads CASSFGRRTEAFF. CDR3 sequence (DNA): TGTGCCAGCAGCTTTGGGCGACGGACTGAAGCTTTCTTT. Complete variable domain (other parts from reference TRBV5-8 and TRBJ1-1): EAGVTQSPTHLIKTRGQQATLRCSPISGHTSVYWYQQALGLGLQFLLWYDEGEERNRGNFPPRFSGRQFPNYSSELNVNALELEDSALYLCASSFGRRTEAFFGQGTRLTVV.